The TCR beta chain described here comes from a study of identical twins listed by TCRdb under 2016. For the study in its entirety: To test whether fetal clonotypes persist, this study deep-sequenced TCR alpha and beta repertoires from monozygotic twins, from unrelated adults of various ages, and from cord blood. To rule out contamination, the twin experiments were replicated at different times with different library preparation protocols. The paper as a whole reports these results and caveats: Zero-insertion analyses could be partly confounded by invariant T cells such as MAIT and iNKT, although diverse VJ usage argued against such confounding for most clonotypes. Out-of-frame TCR alpha sharing in monozygotic twins was systematically underestimated by recombination models, whereas sharing between unrelated individuals was in agreement with the recombination models. Excess twin sharing in beta out-of-frame sequences was weaker because fewer shared sequences lowered the signal-to-noise ratio. Fewer insertions were carried by abundant cord blood beta clonotypes; a weaker similar trend was observed in young adult naive repertoires, while no such trend was observed in memory repertoires. Because the same donors could not be followed over many years, the conclusions relied on cross-sectional statistical analysis. Compared with coincidental sharing between unrelated individuals, out-of-frame TCR alpha sequences shared between twins had an excess of sequences with low generation probability.

To note about this clonotype: The specificity of this receptor is unknown. No much larger clone is present one base from it, and per-base qualities are unavailable.

Libraries were built with 5' RACE. The sequencing machine was an Illumina HiSeq 2000. Template switching introduced a universal primer binding site; the final cDNA contained a unique molecular identifier, enabling accurate counting of TCR cDNA molecules. First-strand cDNA for TCR alpha and beta chains was synthesized from specific primers in the conserved constant-segment region. To control for contamination, every cDNA library was double barcoded, receiving both a SMART-Mk sample barcode and Illumina barcodes. Two successive PCR steps introduced TruSeq adapter sequences along with Illumina sample barcodes. Sequencing of the TCR alpha and beta cDNA libraries was done on the Illumina HiSeq platform using custom primers. On the study's bioinformatics: Raw reads were processed with MiGEC to extract unique molecular identifiers, and MiXCR was used to determine CDR3 positions. Recombination models were inferred per individual with the repgenHMM and IGoR tools using an EM algorithm. Shared clonotype analysis was performed with the tcR package in R, normalizing sharing by the product of cloneset sizes. To study raw recombination without the effects of thymic and clonal selection, out-of-frame nonproductive sequences were analyzed. The public reads were reanalyzed by TCRdb: fastp trimming at Q25, MiXCR alignment, in-frame beta chains only. Identical CDR3 proteins give one entry, which carries the most common genes and DNA. TCRdb, rather than the study authors, made the V and J calls. This sample gives 500,000 to 600,000 distinct CDR3 sequences in total; 22% of them show up just once. The top ten clones comprise 0.91% of the sample.

Every donor in the study was a healthy Caucasian. Three pairs of female monozygotic twins, all aged about 18 to 29 years, were included in the twin cohort. Positive isolation kits from Invitrogen were used to isolate CD4+ and CD8+ T cell populations. Trimming takes 7 bases from V and 8 bases from J, and the germline ends sit 17 bases apart. CDR1 and CDR2 were assigned from the germline V gene as MNHNS and SASEGT. CDR3 length: 13 amino acids, cysteine to phenylalanine. Left in the record is the CDR3 DNA by itself, 39 bases read in frame from the first base. The same sample was also used in a study of T cells expressing NK-cell markers. Drawing on the second study: In sorted CD3+CD56+NKG2C+, CD3+CD56+NKG2C- and CD3+CD56-NKG2C+ T-cell subsets from eight donors, TCR beta-chain repertoires were profiled. Among the eight sequenced donors, only one was HCMV-seronegative, while the other seven were HCMV-seropositive. To restrict sorting to alphabetaTCR-expressing T cells, an anti-gammadeltaTCR antibody was added in several experiments. For six donors, the dominant CD3+CD56+NKG2C+ clonotypes were among the top 10 CD8+ clonotypes and accounted for roughly 1.0-8% of CD8+ T cells. Those dominant clonotypes were again the most abundant among CD3+CD56-NKG2C+ cells in several donors, at roughly 25-65%. It remained unclear whether the expanded NKG2C-expressing T cell clones were specific for HCMV antigens. All eight donors whose samples were sequenced were randomly selected healthy volunteers, three of them men and five women. A commercial ELISA kit detecting HCMV-specific IgG in serum was used to determine HCMV serostatus. MIGEC was used to demultiplex reads and group reads by UMI, and MiTCR was used to assemble and quantify clonotypes. Only TCR cDNA sequences supported by at least two reads were kept to exclude erroneous sequences. The tcR package was used for downstream repertoire analysis, with clonotypes matched between fractions based on CDR3 nucleotide sequence plus V segment. VDJmatch was used to annotate antigen specificity against VDJdb, with one amino acid substitution in CDR3 allowed.

The source is a woman aged 18-29 years in good health. The sequencing input was CD4+ T cells sorted from blood. In this chain, TRBV6-1 is recombined with TRBJ1-2, and the D gene may be TRBD1, 5 bases matching. The CDR3 protein is CASKITWGEGYTF. The nucleotide sequence is TGTGCCAGCAAAATTACATGGGGGGAAGGCTACACCTTC.